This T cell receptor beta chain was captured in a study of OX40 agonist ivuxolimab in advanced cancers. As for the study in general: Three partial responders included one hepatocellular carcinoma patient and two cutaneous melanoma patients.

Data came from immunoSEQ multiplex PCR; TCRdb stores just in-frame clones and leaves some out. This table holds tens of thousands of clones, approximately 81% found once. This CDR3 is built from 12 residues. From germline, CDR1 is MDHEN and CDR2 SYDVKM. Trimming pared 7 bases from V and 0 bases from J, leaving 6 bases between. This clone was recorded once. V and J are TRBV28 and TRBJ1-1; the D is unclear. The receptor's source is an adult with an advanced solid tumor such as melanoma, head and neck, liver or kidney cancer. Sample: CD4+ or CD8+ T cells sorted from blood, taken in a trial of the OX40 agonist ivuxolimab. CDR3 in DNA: TGTGCCAGCACCCAGTTGAACACTGAAGCTTTCTTT. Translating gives CASTQLNTEAFF. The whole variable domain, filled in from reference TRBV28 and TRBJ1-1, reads DVKVTQSSRYLVKRTGEKVFLECVQDMDHENMFWYRQDPGLGLRLIYFSYDVKMKEKGDIPEGYSVSREKKERFSLILESASTNQTSMYLCASTQLNTEAFFGQGTRLTVV.